The clone carrying this T cell receptor (beta chain) showed up just a few times. TCRdb ran MiXCR on the 5' RACE reads and lists one entry per CDR3 protein. The repertoire holds roughly 550,000 distinct CDR3 sequences, with about a fifth as singletons. This entry is derived from a study of T-cell memory formation after mild COVID-19. The CDR3 has 19 residues. Germline assignment: CDR1 SEHNR and CDR2 FQNEAQ (reference sequence). Trimming stripped 7 bases from V and 0 bases from J, with 25 bases between. The TCR comes from an adult woman who had mild COVID-19 (a few samples of this study predate the infection). Cell type and time point are not known. Material: PBMCs or a T cell subset sorted from them (not recorded which). The gene calls are TRBV7-9 and TRBJ2-1, with D possibly called TRBD1 or TRBD2 (6 bases each). The CDR3 DNA reads TGTGCCAGCACCCTTAGGGGGGCGAGCGTCCAGAGCTCCTACAATGAGCAGTTCTTC. Protein product: CASTLRGASVQSSYNEQFF.